The source of this TCR beta chain is a study of T cells in Graves' hyperthyroidism and ophthalmopathy. The overall study: Peripheral blood was drawn at first diagnosis, prior to all treatment.

This clonotype was detected ten times or more. Its target is not known. Pregnant or lactating patients were excluded, as were those with uncontrolled infection or other autoimmune disease. Study results and limitations: Ophthalmopathy prediction by the model preceded onset by a median 6.5 months. Most clonotypes expanded in the thyroid (above 0.001) were also present in blood.

Amplification targeted TCR beta CDR3 regions from RNA transcripts. Researchers ran a first-round RT-PCR on the TCR CDR3 using the HTBI primer set. One entry per CDR3 protein, called by TCRdb with MiXCR from the multiplex PCR reads. The sample holds more than 350,000 distinct CDR3 sequences, more than 13% seen once. Germline assignment: CDR1 SGHVS and CDR2 FQNEAQ. The V segment lost 5 bases and the J segment 0 bases; nucleotides outside the gene matches: 16. This CDR3 region has 20 residues. V and J are TRBV7-8 and TRBJ2-1, with 10 positions matching TRBD2. Sequencing used blood. The sequence was obtained from a woman aged 25 to 39 with Graves' hyperthyroidism. CDR3 in DNA: TGTGCCAGCAGCCCCTTGGGGGGGGGTAGCGGGAGGAGCTCCTACAATGAGCAGTTCTTC. It specifies CASSPLGGGSGRSSYNEQFF. The whole variable domain, remainder taken from reference TRBV7-8 and TRBJ2-1, is GAGVSQSPRYKVAKRGQDVALRCDPISGHVSLFWYQQALGQGPEFLTYFQNEAQLDKSGLPSDRFFAERPEGSVSTLKIQRTQQEDSAVYLCASSPLGGGSGRSSYNEQFFGPGTRLTVL.